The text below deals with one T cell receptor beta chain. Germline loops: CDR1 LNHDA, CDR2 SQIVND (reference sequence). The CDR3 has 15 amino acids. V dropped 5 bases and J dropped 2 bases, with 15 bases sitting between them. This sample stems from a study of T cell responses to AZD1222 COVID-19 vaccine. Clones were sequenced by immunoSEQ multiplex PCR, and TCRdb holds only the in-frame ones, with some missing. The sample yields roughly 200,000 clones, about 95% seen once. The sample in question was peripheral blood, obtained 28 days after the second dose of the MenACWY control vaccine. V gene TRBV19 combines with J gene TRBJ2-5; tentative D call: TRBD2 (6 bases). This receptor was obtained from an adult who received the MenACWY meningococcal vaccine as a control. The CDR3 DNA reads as TGTGCCAGTAGTGTCCGCGGGACGGCACAAGAGACCCAGTACTTC. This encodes CASSVRGTAQETQYF.